One and the same sample provided the 32 T cell receptor beta chains below, sequenced in a study of T cells in Graves' hyperthyroidism and ophthalmopathy. Regions amplified from RNA transcripts were the TCR beta CDR3 regions. The TCR CDR3 first-round RT-PCR relied on the HTBI primer set. Via MiXCR, TCRdb re-called the multiplex PCR reads, giving one row per CDR3 protein. The data contain roughly 740,000 distinct CDR3 sequences, about a sixth of them singletons. Sequenced input: blood. These receptors all stem from a man in his late teens or twenties with Graves' hyperthyroidism.

Concerning this clonotype itself: A read error is possible here, since a much larger clone lies one base away. For the CDR3, the DNA is TGTGCCAGCGGTCCTAGGGGGGGCCAGACGAACACTGAAGCTTTCTTT. As protein: CASGPRGGQTNTEAFF. This chain uses TRBV7-3 with TRBJ1-1, with D possibly being TRBD1 (6 bases). The CDR3 totals 16 residues. The germline CDR1 and CDR2 sequences are SGHTA and FQGTGA. With 8 bases removed from V and 1 base from J, the gap between germline ends came to 20 bases. Complete variable domain (other parts from reference TRBV7-3 and TRBJ1-1): GAGVSQTPSNKVTEKGKYVELRCDPISGHTALYWYRQSLGQGPEFLIYFQGTGAADDSGLPNDRFFAVRPEGSVSTLKIQRTERGDSAVYLCASGPRGGQTNTEAFFGQGTRLTVV.

The sample holds a few counts of this clonotype. This sequence joins TRBV3-1 and TRBJ1-5; D unclear. The CDR3 runs to 12 residues. In germline, CDR1 is LGHDT, CDR2 YNNKEL (reference sequence). Trimming removed 8 bases at V and 4 bases at J, with 9 bases between. The CDR3 nucleotides are TGTGCCAGCGGAGTAAGAAATCAGCCCCAGCATTTT. Its translation is CASGVRNQPQHF.

This clonotype was seen repeatedly, ten times or more. The gene calls are TRBV12-3 or TRBV12-4 and TRBJ1-1; no firm D call. The V gene lost 2 bases and the J gene lost 10 bases, with 14 bases spanning the gap. The CDR3 is made up of 13 amino acids. CDR3 in DNA: TGTGCCAGCAGTTTACTTCGGGGAGCGGGAGCTTTCTTT. This gives the protein CASSLLRGAGAFF.

The chain employs TRBV28 and TRBJ1-2; 8 nucleotides match TRBD1. The CDR3 has 15 amino acids. Per the germline V gene, CDR1 is MDHEN and CDR2 is SYDVKM. V lost 6 bases and J lost 2; bases outside the gene matches: 8. In DNA, the CDR3 is TGTGCCAGCAGACTCTCGACAGGGGTCAACTATGGCTACACCTTC. Amino acids: CASRLSTGVNYGYTF.

The rearrangement joins TRBV7-9 to TRBJ2-7; D not certain. V lost 4 bases and J lost 2, with 15 bases in between. Germline lookup yields CDR1 SEHNR and CDR2 FQNEAQ (reference sequence). The length of the CDR3 is 15 residues. The CDR3 region is CASSSQVGEPYEQYF. The CDR3 DNA reads TGTGCCAGCAGCTCCCAAGTTGGAGAGCCCTACGAGCAGTACTTC.

The chain recombines TRBV19 with TRBJ2-2, with 8 nucleotides matching TRBD1. CDR3 length: 17 amino acids. The V gene's germline CDR1 is LNHDA and CDR2 SQIVND (reference sequence). V dropped 5 bases and J dropped 0; count of bases not matched to a gene: 8. Written as DNA, the CDR3 is TGTGCCAGTAGTCCCCTAACAGGGGGTGCGAACACCGGGGAGCTGTTTTTT. Its translation is CASSPLTGGANTGELFF.

This clonotype occurred a few times. CDR3 coding DNA: TGTGCCAGCAGTCCTAATGTGGAGAACACCGGGGAGCTGTTTTTT. Translation gives CASSPNVENTGELFF. J is TRBJ2-2 and V is TRBV28, with D hard to call. V was shortened by 5 bases and J by 1 base, with 11 bases between the two germline ends. The CDR3 contains 15 residues. Germline CDR1 MDHEN, CDR2 SYDVKM.

This clonotype occurred a few times. In DNA, the CDR3 is TGTGCTAGTGGTTTCGGGACTAGCGGGAGAGGCGAGCAGTACTTC. This gives the protein CASGFGTSGRGEQYF. The rearrangement joins TRBV12-5 to TRBJ2-7; 14 bases line up with TRBD2. V gave up 3 bases and J gave up 6 bases; unmatched junction bases: 4. The CDR3 is 15 residues long. Germline values: CDR1 LGHNT, CDR2 FRNRAP.

This clonotype came up a few times. The chain combines TRBV9 with TRBJ1-3; D not resolved. The germline gives CDR1 SGDLS, CDR2 YYNGEE. Trimming took off 0 bases at V and 0 bases at J, with 13 bases between the two ends. CDR3 size: 17 residues. Here the CDR3 reads CASSVASGVRSGNTIYF. CDR3 coding DNA: TGTGCCAGCAGCGTAGCCTCGGGCGTCCGCTCTGGAAACACCATATATTTT.

Comments on this clonotype: A junction end diverges from the germline sequence, so it may reflect a read error. This chain joins TRBV20-1 and TRBJ1-6, with D maybe TRBD1 (6 bases). The germline V gene has CDR1 DFQATT and CDR2 SNEGSKA (reference sequence). This CDR3 region has 16 residues. The CDR3 DNA is TGCAGTGCTATTAGACTAGCGGGGGGGGCGGAGGGAGAGCAGTACTTT. Its translation is CSAIRLAGGAEGEQYF.

V and J are TRBV5-1 and TRBJ2-1, with 8 bases lining up with TRBD2. The CDR3 runs to 14 residues. CDR1 is SGHRS and CDR2 is YFSETQ in the germline V gene. After removal of 2 bases from V and 7 bases from J, the junction contained 5 bases not matched to a gene. CDR3 in DNA: TGCGCCAGCAGCTTAGCGGGAGTGGCGAATGAGCAGTTCTTC. Its protein product is CASSLAGVANEQFF.

The rearrangement uses TRBV27 and TRBJ1-2; possible D gene TRBD1, 5 bases. Germline lookup yields CDR1 MNHEY and CDR2 SMNVEV (reference sequence). The V and J ends lost 1 base and 7 bases respectively, with 10 bases between them. The CDR3 runs to 13 residues. The CDR3: CASSLYGDAGYTF. CDR3 in DNA: TGTGCCAGCAGTTTATATGGGGACGCTGGCTACACCTTC.

A remark on this clonotype: It may be a read error: a sequence one base away is much more abundant. The chain joins TRBV2 to TRBJ2-5; D uncertain. The length of the CDR3 is 14 residues. Germline CDR1 is SNHLY and CDR2 is FYNNEI. The DNA for the CDR3 is TGTGCCAGCAGGGTGACACCTGACGCGCCTTGGCCGGACTTC. This codes for CASRVTPDAPWPDF.

The V and J genes are TRBV24-1 and TRBJ2-1; 7 bases agree with TRBD2. Germline CDR1 KGHDR, CDR2 SFDVKD. Trimming at V came to 0 bases and at J to 7 bases, leaving 8 bases not matched to a gene. This CDR3 region has 16 residues. This chain's CDR3 is CATSDLRTLAVNEQFF. As DNA, the CDR3 is TGTGCCACCAGTGATTTGCGCACCCTAGCGGTGAATGAGCAGTTCTTC.

This clonotype was counted at least ten times. The rearrangement links TRBV25-1 to TRBJ1-1; 9 bases fit TRBD1. The V segment lost 5 bases and the J segment 4 bases; nucleotides outside the gene matches: 8. This CDR3 is built from 15 residues. CDR1 is MGHDK and CDR2 is SYGVNS in the germline V gene. CDR3 amino acids: CASSSQGAASTEAFF. CDR3 DNA: TGTGCCAGCAGTTCACAGGGGGCAGCGAGCACTGAAGCTTTCTTT. The whole variable domain, filled in from reference TRBV25-1 and TRBJ1-1, reads EADIYQTPRYLVIGTGKKITLECSQTMGHDKMYWYQQDPGMELHLIHYSYGVNSTEKGDLSSESTVSRIRTEHFPLTLESARPSHTSQYLCASSSQGAASTEAFFGQGTRLTVV.

This clonotype appeared many times. The chain carries TRBV28 and TRBJ2-2, with 8 positions matching TRBD1. CDR1 and CDR2 from the germline V gene are MDHEN and SYDVKM. After removal of 4 bases from V and 5 bases from J, the junction contained 6 bases not matched to a gene. The CDR3 loop spans 15 amino acids. The CDR3 DNA reads as TGTGCCAGCAGTTCGGACAGGGAGCGGACCGGGGAGCTGTTTTTT. Translation gives CASSSDRERTGELFF.

This clonotype showed up just a few times. V usage is TRBV19 and J usage is TRBJ1-2; D gene ambiguous. Trimming cost V 4 bases and J 4 bases, with 13 bases left between them. Germline loops: CDR1 LNHDA, CDR2 SQIVND (reference sequence). The CDR3 contains 14 residues. The CDR3, as DNA: TGTGCCAGTAGTAACTCCCCAGGAGGCTATGGCTACACCTTC. This sequence encodes CASSNSPGGYGYTF.

In this sample, this clonotype turned up many times. The rearrangement uses TRBV6-1 and TRBJ2-7; D possibly corresponds to TRBD2 (5 bases). V shed 4 bases and J shed 0 bases, with 10 bases lying between them. The CDR3 length is 14 residues. CDR1 and CDR2 (germline): MNHNS, SASEGT. The CDR3 reads CASSGIAPSYEQYF. The DNA for the CDR3 is TGTGCCAGCAGTGGCATAGCGCCCTCCTACGAGCAGTACTTC.

This clonotype was counted a few times. V is TRBV10-3 and J is TRBJ2-5, with 10 nucleotides matching TRBD2. The CDR3 runs to 14 residues. The J segment lost 5 bases and the V segment lost 6 bases, leaving 6 bases of the junction unmatched. CDR1 and CDR2 (germline): ENHRY, SYGVKD. CDR3 residues: CAIREREGLETQYF. The CDR3 region has the DNA TGTGCCATCAGAGAGCGGGAGGGCCTGGAGACCCAGTACTTC.

In this sample, this clonotype turned up many times. This chain connects TRBV27 to TRBJ2-2, with 9 bases matching TRBD2. This CDR3 comprises 18 residues. Germline CDR1 reads MNHEY; CDR2 reads SMNVEV (reference sequence). The V and J ends lost 4 bases and 3 bases, in that order; junction bases with no gene match: 12. Written as DNA, the CDR3 is TGTGCCAGCAGTTCCCTCCCACTGGCGGGAGGGCACACCGGGGAGCTGTTTTTT. It yields the protein CASSSLPLAGGHTGELFF.

The V gene is TRBV7-2, the J gene TRBJ2-3, with 7 bases that match TRBD2. V shed 5 bases and J 1 base; nucleotides not matched to a gene: 9. CDR1 and CDR2 from the germline V gene are SGHTA and FQGNSA. The CDR3 loop spans 16 amino acids. The CDR3 coding sequence is TGTGCCAGCAGCCCAGGCGTCCTAGCGGGCACAGATACGCAGTATTTT. Protein sequence: CASSPGVLAGTDTQYF.

This clonotype was detected many times. The J gene is TRBJ2-5, the V gene TRBV28, with D unclear. V gave up 3 bases and J gave up 1 base, with 9 bases separating them. The CDR3 runs to 14 residues. CDR1 and CDR2 (germline): MDHEN, SYDVKM. CDR3 nucleotides: TGTGCCAGCAGTTTCCGCGTACCCCAAGAGACCCAGTACTTC. Its translation: CASSFRVPQETQYF. Full variable domain (rest looked up from reference TRBV28 and TRBJ2-5): DVKVTQSSRYLVKRTGEKVFLECVQDMDHENMFWYRQDPGLGLRLIYFSYDVKMKEKGDIPEGYSVSREKKERFSLILESASTNQTSMYLCASSFRVPQETQYFGPGTRLLVL.

The sample holds many counts of this clonotype. The chain links TRBV30 to TRBJ2-5, with D perhaps TRBD2 (6 bases). The CDR3 consists of 14 residues. V was cut by 4 bases and J by 7 bases, with 19 bases left in between. Germline V lookup: CDR1 GTSNPN, CDR2 SVGIG (reference sequence). In nucleotides, the CDR3 is TGTGCCTGGATGCGGGACCCGTGGGTAGGGACCCAGTACTTC. Its protein product is CAWMRDPWVGTQYF.

This clonotype was observed many times. The chain uses TRBV6-2 or TRBV6-3 and TRBJ2-7; TRBD2 might be the D (5 bases). CDR3 length: 15 residues. With 2 bases removed from V and 4 bases from J, the gap between germline ends came to 15 bases. Germline assignment: CDR1 MNHEY and CDR2 SVGEGT. The CDR3 region has the DNA TGTGCCAGCAGTTACGGGTCAGGTCCGGGGTACGAGCAGTACTTC. Translated, it gives CASSYGSGPGYEQYF.

In this sample, this clonotype turned up many times. The chain recombines TRBV3-1 with TRBJ1-2; D not certain. This CDR3 is built from 14 residues. Deletions cut 6 bases from V and 2 bases from J, with 13 bases between. From germline, CDR1 is LGHDT and CDR2 YNNKEL (reference sequence). DNA for the CDR3: TGTGCCAGCAGTCGGACCCCTTCGAACTATGGCTACACCTTC. Translation: CASSRTPSNYGYTF. The whole variable domain, remainder taken from reference TRBV3-1 and TRBJ1-2, is DTAVSQTPKYLVTQMGNDKSIKCEQNLGHDTMYWYKQDSKKFLKIMFSYNNKELIINETVPNRFSPKSPDKAHLNLHINSLELGDSAVYFCASSRTPSNYGYTFGSGTRLTVV.

This clonotype was seen a few times. The J gene is TRBJ2-1, the V gene TRBV28; the D gene is possibly TRBD1 (6 bases). The CDR3 length is 16 residues. V was trimmed by 6 bases and J by 4 bases, leaving 19 bases between them. Germline V gives CDR1 MDHEN, CDR2 SYDVKM. For the CDR3, the DNA is TGTGCCAGCAGGCCGACAGGCGTGCCTTTATACAATGAGCAGTTCTTC. This sequence encodes CASRPTGVPLYNEQFF.

The count of this clonotype is one. This rearrangement joins TRBV7-9 to TRBJ2-7; D is tentatively TRBD1 or TRBD2 (6 bases each). Germline CDR1 is SEHNR and CDR2 is FQNEAQ (reference sequence). The V gene lost 1 base and the J gene lost 3 bases, with 10 bases spanning the gap. This CDR3 contains 14 residues. The CDR3 nucleotides read TGTGCCAGCAGCTTAGAGGGGGACTTCTACGAGCAGTACTTC. Its protein product is CASSLEGDFYEQYF.

The chain joins TRBV29-1 to TRBJ1-1; D gene ambiguous. From germline, CDR1 is SQVTM and CDR2 ANQGSEA. The V end lost 7 bases, the J end lost 3 bases, and 12 bases lay between the germline ends. This CDR3 is 12 amino acids long. This CDR3 is CSGGRRDTEAFF. The CDR3 DNA reads TGCAGCGGAGGGCGACGAGACACTGAAGCTTTCTTT. Full variable domain (remainder filled in from reference TRBV29-1 and TRBJ1-1): SAVISQKPSRDICQRGTSLTIQCQVDSQVTMMFWYRQQPGQSLTLIATANQGSEATYESGFVIDKFPISRPNLTFSTLTVSNMSPEDSSIYLCSGGRRDTEAFFGQGTRLTVV.

This clonotype was observed at least ten times. This chain uses TRBV4-1 with TRBJ1-2, with a possible D match to TRBD1 (6 bases). V shed 4 bases and J shed 4 bases, with 16 bases lying between them. Germline lookup yields CDR1 MGHRA and CDR2 YSYEKL. This CDR3 comprises 15 residues. In nucleotides, the CDR3 is TGCGCCAGCAGCCCCCTTACAGGGATCGGCTATGGCTACACCTTC. The encoded protein is CASSPLTGIGYGYTF.

This clonotype has a handful of counts. The V and J genes are TRBV6-1 and TRBJ2-7; 7 nucleotides match TRBD2. With V trimmed by 5 bases and J by 3 bases, 4 bases remained unmatched. From germline, CDR1 is MNHNS and CDR2 SASEGT. This CDR3 region has 13 residues. The CDR3 coding sequence is TGTGCCAGCAGTCTACTAGCGAACTACGAGCAGTACTTC. Translating gives CASSLLANYEQYF.

This clonotype has just a few counts. J is TRBJ1-1 and V is TRBV5-5, with TRBD1 identical over 9 bases. V was clipped by 4 bases and J by 3 bases; unmatched bases: 4. Germline-derived CDR1 and CDR2 are SGHKS and YYEKEE (reference sequence). CDR3 length equals 14 residues. For the CDR3, the DNA is TGTGCCAGCAGCATTTGGGACAGGGACACTGAAGCTTTCTTT. It translates to CASSIWDRDTEAFF.

As to this clonotype: A much larger clone differs by one base, so this may be a read error. The chain employs TRBV24-1 and TRBJ2-1; D ambiguous. CDR3 length equals 13 residues. Germline V gene data show CDR1 as KGHDR and CDR2 as SFDVKD. V gave up 0 bases and J gave up 8 bases, with 7 bases separating them. CDR3 DNA sequence: TGTGCCACCAGTGATTTGGAGTACGATGAGCAGTTCTTC. This sequence encodes CATSDLEYDEQFF.